These T cell receptor beta chains were read from a single sample in a study of blood T cell repertoires in COVID-19. Profiling relied on immunoSEQ multiplex PCR, and the TCRdb table lists in-frame clones only, not all of them. The sample contains about 260,000 clones, around 87% of which appear only once. The material sequenced was peripheral blood. Source of these receptors: a woman in her forties who had recovered from COVID-19. CDR3s include the opening cysteine and the closing phenylalanine or tryptophan. A D gene is named only where the DNA matches it firmly. Rows give clone size only sometimes, using once, few, many, or a class for an expanded clone.

j_gene: TRBJ1-1
abundance: NA
v_gene: TRBV11-2
d_gene: NA
CDR3aa: CASSQKQRDTEAFF
CDR3nt: TGTGCCAGCAGCCAGAAACAGCGGGACACTGAAGCTTTCTTT

j_gene: TRBJ2-5
abundance: NA
v_gene: TRBV7-2
d_gene: TRBD2
CDR3aa: CASSWSSGGGVETQYF
CDR3nt: TGTGCCAGCAGCTGGAGCAGCGGGGGGGGTGTTGAGACCCAGTACTTC

j_gene: TRBJ1-6
abundance: NA
v_gene: TRBV2
d_gene: TRBD1
CDR3aa: CASRLDRGPSPLHF
CDR3nt: TGTGCCAGCAGACTGGACAGGGGGCCTTCACCCCTCCACTTT

j_gene: TRBJ2-3
abundance: few
v_gene: TRBV5-4
d_gene: NA
CDR3aa: CASSLEGADTQYF
CDR3nt: TGTGCCAGCAGCTTGGAAGGGGCCGATACGCAGTATTTT

j_gene: TRBJ2-7
abundance: NA
v_gene: TRBV4-3
d_gene: TRBD1
CDR3aa: CASSHRQGSSYEQYF
CDR3nt: TGCGCCAGCAGCCATAGACAGGGGAGCTCCTACGAGCAGTACTTC

j_gene: TRBJ2-1
abundance: NA
v_gene: TRBV6-5
d_gene: NA
CDR3aa: CASSLSRSYNEQFF
CDR3nt: TGTGCCAGCAGTCTATCGCGCTCCTACAATGAGCAGTTCTTC

j_gene: TRBJ2-1
abundance: NA
v_gene: TRBV7-6
d_gene: TRBD2
CDR3aa: CASSLGPAGEQFF
CDR3nt: TGTGCCAGCAGCTTAGGGCCAGCGGGAGAGCAGTTCTTC

j_gene: TRBJ2-1
abundance: NA
v_gene: TRBV9
d_gene: TRBD1
CDR3aa: CASSVRQGAYNEQFF
CDR3nt: TGTGCCAGCAGCGTCAGACAGGGGGCGTACAATGAGCAGTTCTTC

j_gene: TRBJ2-3
abundance: NA
v_gene: TRBV15
d_gene: TRBD2
CDR3aa: CATSPRSGGNTQYF
CDR3nt: TGTGCCACCAGCCCCCGGAGCGGGGGGAATACGCAGTATTTT

j_gene: TRBJ2-7
abundance: NA
v_gene: TRBV5-5
d_gene: TRBD1
CDR3aa: CASSPTDRGSYEQYF
CDR3nt: TGTGCCAGCAGCCCGACCGACAGGGGATCCTACGAGCAGTACTTC

j_gene: TRBJ2-5
abundance: few
v_gene: TRBV5-1
d_gene: TRBD1
CDR3aa: CASSGGTGGYQETQYF
CDR3nt: TGCGCCAGCAGCGGGGGGACAGGGGGATACCAAGAGACCCAGTACTTC

j_gene: TRBJ2-1
abundance: NA
v_gene: TRBV5-6
d_gene: NA
CDR3aa: CASSLDTGMSFF
CDR3nt: TGTGCCAGCAGCTTGGATACAGGGATGTCCTTCTTC

j_gene: TRBJ1-5
abundance: NA
v_gene: TRBV5-4
d_gene: NA
CDR3aa: CASPAGVQPQHF
CDR3nt: TGTGCCAGCCCGGCGGGGGTCCAGCCCCAGCATTTT

j_gene: TRBJ2-7
abundance: NA
v_gene: TRBV10-3
d_gene: NA
CDR3aa: CAISPGTHEQYF
CDR3nt: TGTGCCATCAGCCCCGGGACTCACGAGCAGTACTTC

j_gene: TRBJ1-5
abundance: NA
v_gene: TRBV2
d_gene: NA
CDR3aa: CASAPGQPNQPQHF
CDR3nt: TGTGCCAGCGCCCCAGGACAACCCAATCAGCCCCAGCATTTT

j_gene: TRBJ2-5
abundance: once
v_gene: TRBV4-1
d_gene: NA
CDR3aa: CASSPSWRSETQYF
CDR3nt: TGCGCCAGCAGCCCTTCATGGAGATCGGAGACCCAGTACTTC

j_gene: TRBJ2-3
abundance: NA
v_gene: TRBV4-3
d_gene: TRBD2
CDR3aa: CASSRWRGVGDTQYF
CDR3nt: TGCGCCAGCAGCCGGTGGCGGGGGGTGGGAGATACGCAGTATTTT

j_gene: TRBJ1-1
abundance: once
v_gene: TRBV5-1
d_gene: NA
CDR3aa: CASSLGRTLKYTEAFF
CDR3nt: TGCGCCAGCAGCTTGGGGAGGACTTTGAAATACACTGAAGCTTTCTTT

j_gene: TRBJ2-1
abundance: NA
v_gene: TRBV3-1/TRBV3-2
d_gene: TRBD1
CDR3aa: CASSQGTGHRFF
CDR3nt: TGTGCCAGCAGCCAAGGGACAGGCCATCGGTTCTTC

j_gene: TRBJ2-5
abundance: NA
v_gene: TRBV3-1/TRBV3-2
d_gene: TRBD2
CDR3aa: CASRYFSGGETQYF
CDR3nt: TGTGCCAGCAGGTACTTTAGCGGGGGGGAGACCCAGTACTTC

j_gene: TRBJ2-4
abundance: NA
v_gene: TRBV3-1/TRBV3-2
d_gene: NA
CDR3aa: CASSQGGENIQYF
CDR3nt: TGTGCCAGCAGCCAAGGGGGGGAAAACATTCAGTACTTC

j_gene: TRBJ2-7
abundance: NA
v_gene: TRBV5-6
d_gene: TRBD2
CDR3aa: CASSLAGASGFYEQYF
CDR3nt: TGTGCCAGCAGCTTGGCCGGGGCTAGCGGATTCTACGAGCAGTACTTC

j_gene: TRBJ2-3
abundance: NA
v_gene: TRBV9
d_gene: TRBD2
CDR3aa: CASSVGASGGAPTTQYF
CDR3nt: TGTGCCAGCAGCGTAGGAGCTAGCGGGGGGGCGCCCACTACGCAGTATTTT

j_gene: TRBJ2-1
abundance: NA
v_gene: TRBV2
d_gene: TRBD2
CDR3aa: CATVERGPYNEQFF
CDR3nt: TGTGCCACCGTGGAGCGGGGCCCCTACAATGAGCAGTTCTTC

j_gene: TRBJ1-1
abundance: NA
v_gene: TRBV2
d_gene: NA
CDR3aa: CASSEAGGGPEAFF
CDR3nt: TGTGCCAGCAGTGAAGCGGGGGGAGGTCCTGAAGCTTTCTTT

j_gene: TRBJ1-1
abundance: NA
v_gene: TRBV6-5
d_gene: NA
CDR3aa: CASSFVANTEAFF
CDR3nt: TGTGCCAGCAGTTTCGTGGCGAACACTGAAGCTTTCTTT